This TCR beta chain was captured by sequencing in a study of naive and memory T cell subsets. An equimolar mix of two oligonucleotides served as the beta constant-region primer for TRBC1 and TRBC2. The ligated cDNA underwent four PCR rounds using SP2 and nested alpha and beta constant-region primers. Via MiXCR, TCRdb re-called the UMI-ligation and nested PCR reads, giving one row per CDR3 protein. Of 120,000 to 150,000 distinct CDR3 sequences in the sample, about a fifth were seen once. Alpha and beta libraries were amplified separately from the second PCR onward. Points on this clonotype: As yet, its antigen is unknown.

Findings and limits, study-wide: Findings for naive and memory subsets could not be checked against ground truth. Naive repertoires, especially CD8, held a few larger clonotypes, possibly memory cells re-expressing CD45RA.

Material: naive CD8+ T cells from blood. The clonotype comes from a human donor in good health.

The CDR3 loop reads CASSSLDRLSTDTQYF. CDR3 in DNA: TGCGCCAGCAGCTCCTTGGACAGGCTTAGCACAGATACGCAGTATTTT. The chain employs TRBV5-1 and TRBJ2-3; TRBD1 matches 7 bases. Losses at the gene ends were 3 bases for V and 0 bases for J; bases not matched to a gene: 7. The CDR3 contains 16 residues. Germline V CDR1 and CDR2: SGHRS, YFSETQ.